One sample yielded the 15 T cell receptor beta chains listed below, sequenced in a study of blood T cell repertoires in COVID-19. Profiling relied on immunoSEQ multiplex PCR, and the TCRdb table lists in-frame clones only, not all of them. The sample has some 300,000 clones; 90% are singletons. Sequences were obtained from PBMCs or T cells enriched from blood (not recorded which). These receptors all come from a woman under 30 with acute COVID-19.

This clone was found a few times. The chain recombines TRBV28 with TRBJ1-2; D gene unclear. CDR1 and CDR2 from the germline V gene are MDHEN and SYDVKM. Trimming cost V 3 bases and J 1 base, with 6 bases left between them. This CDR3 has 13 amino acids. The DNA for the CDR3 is TGTGCCAGCAGTTTCGAGGATAACTATGGCTACACCTTC. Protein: CASSFEDNYGYTF.

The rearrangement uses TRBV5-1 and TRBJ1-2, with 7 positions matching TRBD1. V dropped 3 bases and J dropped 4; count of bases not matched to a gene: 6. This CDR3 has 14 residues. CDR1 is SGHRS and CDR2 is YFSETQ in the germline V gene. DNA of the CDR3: TGCGCCAGCAGCTCTGCAGGGGGGAGCTATGGCTACACCTTC. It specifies CASSSAGGSYGYTF.

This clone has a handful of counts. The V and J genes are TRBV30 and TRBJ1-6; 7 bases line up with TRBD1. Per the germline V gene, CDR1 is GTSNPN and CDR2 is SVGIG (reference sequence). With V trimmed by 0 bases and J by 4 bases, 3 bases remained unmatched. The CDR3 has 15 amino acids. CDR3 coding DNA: TGTGCCTGGAGTGTAACAGGGGAATATAATTCACCCCTCCACTTT. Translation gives CAWSVTGEYNSPLHF.

The CDR3 loop reads CASSQVAQNDNSPLHF. DNA for the CDR3: TGTGCCAGCAGCCAAGTGGCACAGAACGATAATTCACCCCTCCACTTT. This chain joins TRBV3-1 (or the pseudogene TRBV3-2) and TRBJ1-6; D gene uncertain. The ends were cut back, 1 base at V and 5 bases at J, with 12 bases in the middle. Germline V gene data show CDR1 as LGHDT and CDR2 as YNNKEL (reference sequence). This CDR3 comprises 16 residues.

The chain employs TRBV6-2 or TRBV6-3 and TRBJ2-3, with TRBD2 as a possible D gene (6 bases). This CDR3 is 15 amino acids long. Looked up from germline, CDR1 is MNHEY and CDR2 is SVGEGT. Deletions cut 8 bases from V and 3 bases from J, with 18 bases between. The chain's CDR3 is CASCPLAPNTDTQYF. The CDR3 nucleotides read TGTGCCAGCTGCCCGCTAGCGCCAAATACAGATACGCAGTATTTT.

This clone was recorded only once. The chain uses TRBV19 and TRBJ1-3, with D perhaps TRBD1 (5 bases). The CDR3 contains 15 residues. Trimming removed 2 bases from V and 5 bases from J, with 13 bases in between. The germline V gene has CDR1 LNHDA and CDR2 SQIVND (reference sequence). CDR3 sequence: CASSIYLQGRNTIYF. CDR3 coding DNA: TGTGCCAGTAGTATATATTTGCAGGGTAGAAACACCATATATTTT. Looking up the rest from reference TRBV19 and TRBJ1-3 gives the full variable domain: DGGITQSPKYLFRKEGQNVTLSCEQNLNHDAMYWYRQDPGQGLRLIYYSQIVNDFQKGDIAEGYSVSREKKESFPLTVTSAQKNPTAFYLCASSIYLQGRNTIYFGEGSWLTVV.

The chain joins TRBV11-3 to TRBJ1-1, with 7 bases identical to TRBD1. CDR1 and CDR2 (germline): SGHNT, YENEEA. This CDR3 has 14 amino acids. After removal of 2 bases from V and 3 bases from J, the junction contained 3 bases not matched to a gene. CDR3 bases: TGTGCCAGCAGCTTAACAGGGGCAGACACTGAAGCTTTCTTT. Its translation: CASSLTGADTEAFF.

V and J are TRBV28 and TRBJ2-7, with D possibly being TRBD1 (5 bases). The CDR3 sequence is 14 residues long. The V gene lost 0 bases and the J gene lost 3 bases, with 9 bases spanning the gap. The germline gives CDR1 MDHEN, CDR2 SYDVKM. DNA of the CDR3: TGTGCCAGCAGTTTATGGGGCAGGGTCTACGAGCAGTACTTC. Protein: CASSLWGRVYEQYF. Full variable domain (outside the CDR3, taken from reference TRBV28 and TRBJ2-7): DVKVTQSSRYLVKRTGEKVFLECVQDMDHENMFWYRQDPGLGLRLIYFSYDVKMKEKGDIPEGYSVSREKKERFSLILESASTNQTSMYLCASSLWGRVYEQYFGPGTRLTVT.

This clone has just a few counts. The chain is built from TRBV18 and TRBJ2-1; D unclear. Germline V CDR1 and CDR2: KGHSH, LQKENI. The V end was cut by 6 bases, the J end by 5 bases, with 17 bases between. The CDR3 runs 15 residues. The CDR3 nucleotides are TGTGCCAGCTCCCCTTTACGGCCAGGCCACAATGAGCAGTTCTTC. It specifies CASSPLRPGHNEQFF.

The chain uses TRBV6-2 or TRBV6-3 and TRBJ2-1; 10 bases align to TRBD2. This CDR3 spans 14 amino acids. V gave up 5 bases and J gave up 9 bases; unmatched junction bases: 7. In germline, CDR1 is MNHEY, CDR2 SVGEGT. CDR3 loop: CASSPSGRALEQFF. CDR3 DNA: TGTGCCAGCAGTCCGAGCGGGAGGGCCCTTGAGCAGTTCTTC.

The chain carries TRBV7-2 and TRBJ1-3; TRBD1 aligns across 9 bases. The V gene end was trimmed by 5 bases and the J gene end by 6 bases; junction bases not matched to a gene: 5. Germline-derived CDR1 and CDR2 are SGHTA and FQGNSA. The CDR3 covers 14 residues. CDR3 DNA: TGTGCCAGCAGCCCGAGGACAGGGGCAAACACCATATATTTT. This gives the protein CASSPRTGANTIYF.

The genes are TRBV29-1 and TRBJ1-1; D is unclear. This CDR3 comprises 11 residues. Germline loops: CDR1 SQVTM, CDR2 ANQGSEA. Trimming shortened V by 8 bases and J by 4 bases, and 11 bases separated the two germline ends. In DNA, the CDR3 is TGCAGCTCCTCTGGGAGCACTGAAGCTTTCTTT. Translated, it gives CSSSGSTEAFF.

CDR3 residues: CASSLGTNLYNEQFF. CDR3 bases: TGTGCCAGCAGTTTAGGGACTAACTTGTACAATGAGCAGTTCTTC. The chain has TRBV27 and TRBJ2-1; 7 bases are shared with TRBD2. V lost 2 bases, J lost 4 bases, and 5 bases stayed unmatched. This CDR3 contains 15 residues. Looked up from germline, CDR1 is MNHEY and CDR2 is SMNVEV (reference sequence).

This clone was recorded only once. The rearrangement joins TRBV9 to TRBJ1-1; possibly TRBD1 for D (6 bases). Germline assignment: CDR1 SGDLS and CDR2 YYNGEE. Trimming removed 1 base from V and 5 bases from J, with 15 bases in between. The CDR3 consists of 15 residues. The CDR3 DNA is TGTGCCAGCAGCGTACGGCACGTCCAGGGGACTGAAGCTTTCTTT. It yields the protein CASSVRHVQGTEAFF.

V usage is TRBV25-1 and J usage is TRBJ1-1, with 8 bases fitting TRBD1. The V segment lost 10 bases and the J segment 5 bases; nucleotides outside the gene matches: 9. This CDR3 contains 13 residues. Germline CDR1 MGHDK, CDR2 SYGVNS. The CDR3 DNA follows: TGTGCCACAACAGGGGGATGGAATACTGAAGCTTTCTTT. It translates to CATTGGWNTEAFF.